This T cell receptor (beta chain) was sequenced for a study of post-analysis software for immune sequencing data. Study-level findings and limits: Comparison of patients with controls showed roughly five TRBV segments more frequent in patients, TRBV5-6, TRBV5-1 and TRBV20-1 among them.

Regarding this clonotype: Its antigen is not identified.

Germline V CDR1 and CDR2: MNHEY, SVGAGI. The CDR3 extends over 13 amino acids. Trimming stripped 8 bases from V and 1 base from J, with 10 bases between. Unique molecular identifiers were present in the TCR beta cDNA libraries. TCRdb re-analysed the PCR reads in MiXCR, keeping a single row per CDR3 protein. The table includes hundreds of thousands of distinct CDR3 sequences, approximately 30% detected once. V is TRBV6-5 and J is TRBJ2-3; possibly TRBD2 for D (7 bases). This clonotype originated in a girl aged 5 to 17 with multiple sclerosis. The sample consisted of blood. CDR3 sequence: CASGRGGTDTQYF. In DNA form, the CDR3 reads TGTGCCAGCGGGAGGGGGGGCACAGATACGCAGTATTTT.